The clone carrying this TCR beta chain was seen a few times. The antigen is undetermined. This record comes from a study of beta chain features in type 1 diabetes. What was sequenced were expressed TCRB transcripts, since all of the isolated RNA had been reverse transcribed. The protocol was immunoSEQ multiplex PCR, while the TCRdb copy is restricted to in-frame clones and leaves out a portion. This repertoire shows 300,000 to 450,000 clones, 10% to 15% found once; its top ten account for approximately 0.01%. Whole-study results and caveats: There was a moderate but significant shortening of TCRB CDR3s in all four CD4+ subsets of Type 1 diabetes patients. Relative to healthy donors, patients appeared to have naive, central memory and Treg TCRB repertoires that were more similar.

From germline, CDR1 is MGHDK and CDR2 SYGVNS. This CDR3 has 16 residues. With 1 base removed from V and 4 bases from J, the gap between germline ends came to 13 bases. A single heparinised blood sample, averaging about 100 mL, was obtained per donor. Stem cell-like memory, regulatory, central memory and naive CD4+ cells were sorted via CD45RO/CCR7/CD25/CD127/CD95/CD27. J is TRBJ1-4 and V is TRBV25-1; D is perhaps TRBD1 (6 bases). The clonotype comes from a woman aged 18-29 years with type 1 diabetes. Input material: naive CD4+ T cells from blood. The CDR3 loop is CASSEFGGPGNEKLFF. The CDR3 bases are TGTGCCAGCAGTGAATTCGGGGGGCCTGGTAATGAAAAACTGTTTTTT.